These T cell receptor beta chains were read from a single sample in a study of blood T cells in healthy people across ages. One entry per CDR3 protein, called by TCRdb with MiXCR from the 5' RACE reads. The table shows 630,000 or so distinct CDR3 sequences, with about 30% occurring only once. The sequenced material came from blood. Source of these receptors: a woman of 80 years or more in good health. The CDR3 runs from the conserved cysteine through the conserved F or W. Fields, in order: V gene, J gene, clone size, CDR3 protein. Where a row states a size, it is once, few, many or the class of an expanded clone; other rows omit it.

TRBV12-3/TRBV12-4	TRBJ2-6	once	CASSFGLTGANVLTF
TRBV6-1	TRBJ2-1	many	CASSPRRTGTPGSNEQFF
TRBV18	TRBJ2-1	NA	CASSPRGAGNEQFF
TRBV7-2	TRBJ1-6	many	CASSLSARQGGNSPLHF
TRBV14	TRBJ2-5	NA	CASRRQEFATQYF
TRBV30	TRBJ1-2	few	CAWSDGIYGYTF
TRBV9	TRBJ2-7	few	CASSVGNGAVYEQYF
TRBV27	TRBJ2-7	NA	CASSSSQPVVSYEQYF
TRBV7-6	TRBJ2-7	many	CASSPTRGYEQYF
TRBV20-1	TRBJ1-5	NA	CSAREYGGQPQHF
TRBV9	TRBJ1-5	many	CASTTNQPQHF
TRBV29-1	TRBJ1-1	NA	CSVKRVNTEAFF
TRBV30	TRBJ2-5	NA	CAWSATLAPQETQYF
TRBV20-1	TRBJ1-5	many	CSARSLGQPQHF
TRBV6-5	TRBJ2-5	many	CASSAGPRGRRETQYF
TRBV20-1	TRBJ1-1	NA	CSASLAADHNTEAFF
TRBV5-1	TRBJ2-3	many	CASSLDGTDTQYF
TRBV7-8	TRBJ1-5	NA	CASDGGGNQPQHF
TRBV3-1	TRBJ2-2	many	CASSLMTSGGPGELFF
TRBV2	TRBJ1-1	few	CASSEARVGTGNTEAFF
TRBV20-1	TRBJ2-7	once	CGARVDGLGSYEQYF
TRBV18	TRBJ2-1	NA	CASSAGRGPYNEQFF
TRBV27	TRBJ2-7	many	CASSSWGTEYEQYF
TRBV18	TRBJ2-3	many	CASSPTGSKDTQYF
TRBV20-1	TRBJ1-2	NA	CSAPLNYGYTF
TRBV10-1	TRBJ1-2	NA	CASRTGFVGYTF
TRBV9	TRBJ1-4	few	CASSQGLPNEKLFF
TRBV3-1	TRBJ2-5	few	CASSQDARGSETQYF
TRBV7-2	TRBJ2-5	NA	CAGSETSGALQGEQYF
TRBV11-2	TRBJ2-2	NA	CASSLSGYNTGELFF
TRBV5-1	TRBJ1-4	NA	CASSEGGTNEKLFF
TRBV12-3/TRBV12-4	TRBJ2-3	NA	CASSMQADTQYF
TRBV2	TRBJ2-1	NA	CASREMWAENEQFF